The sequence of this T cell receptor beta chain was determined in a study of blood T cell repertoires in COVID-19. The protocol was immunoSEQ multiplex PCR, while the TCRdb copy is restricted to in-frame clones and leaves out a portion. The table has 150,000 or so clones, about 73% seen once. The CDR3 sequence is 17 residues long. J gave up 4 bases and V 2 bases, and 15 bases lay outside the gene matches. Germline CDR1 GTSNPN, CDR2 SVGIG (reference sequence). The sample was peripheral blood. This chain uses TRBV30 with TRBJ2-5; 8 nucleotides agree with TRBD2. This TCR was sampled from a man aged 80 or over with acute or convalescent COVID-19. Here the CDR3 reads CAWSLSGGSGGRETQYF. The CDR3 DNA sequence: TGTGCCTGGAGTCTTTCCGGGGGGAGCGGGGGTAGAGAGACCCAGTACTTC.